This entry is about one T cell receptor (beta chain). This specimen belongs to a study of T cell responses to AZD1222 COVID-19 vaccine. The CDR3 consists of 13 residues. The germline V gene encodes CDR1 MNHEY and CDR2 SVGAGI. Trimming removed 6 bases at V and 4 bases at J, with 10 bases between. Sequencing used immunoSEQ multiplex PCR; TCRdb keeps in-frame clones, though not all of them. This table has 120,000 to 150,000 clones, approximately 86% appearing once. The chain carries TRBV6-5 and TRBJ1-3, with D unclear. The source was peripheral blood, collected 28 days after the second dose of the MenACWY control vaccine. The clonotype comes from an adult who received the MenACWY meningococcal vaccine as a control. CDR3 DNA: TGTGCCAGCAGACCCCGGATAGGAAACACCATATATTTT. Its protein is CASRPRIGNTIYF.